The T cell receptor beta chain described here comes from a study of T cell responses to AZD1222 COVID-19 vaccine. Study observations and caveats: White British donors predominated, females outnumbered males, and clonal diversity was possibly underestimated.

This table comes from immunoSEQ multiplex PCR, and its TCRdb copy is limited to in-frame clones, with some not included. This table has 100,000 or so clones, around nine tenths appearing once. As concerns this clone: Its antigen is as yet unknown.

This material consisted of peripheral blood, taken on day 0 of AZD1222 vaccination. The origin of this receptor is an adult in good health.

The CDR3: CASSQPGTSGSLYNEQFF. The CDR3 DNA reads as TGCGCCAGCAGCCAACCTGGGACTAGCGGGAGCCTCTACAATGAGCAGTTCTTC. The chain carries TRBV5-1 and TRBJ2-1; 14 bases agree with TRBD2. Germline V lookup: CDR1 SGHRS, CDR2 YFSETQ. V gave up 4 bases and J gave up 3 bases; unmatched junction bases: 9. The CDR3 loop spans 18 amino acids.